These 5 T cell receptor beta chains were sequenced from one sample in a study of blood T cell repertoires in COVID-19. Sequencing was performed with immunoSEQ multiplex PCR; in TCRdb, only in-frame clones are kept and a portion is missing. The sample records about 400,000 clones, more than 85% being singletons. The sequencing input was peripheral blood. Receptor source: a young woman with acute or convalescent COVID-19.

The chain couples TRBV6-5 to TRBJ1-5; 8 positions match TRBD1. V gave up 8 bases and J gave up 6 bases; unmatched junction bases: 9. The CDR3 has 14 amino acids. Per germline, CDR1 MNHEY and CDR2 SVGAGI. This CDR3 is CASHGGQGTQPQHF. The CDR3 nucleotides are TGTGCCAGCCACGGAGGACAGGGTACTCAGCCCCAGCATTTT.

The CDR3 nucleotides are TGTGCCAGCAGCCTGGGCCGGGGGGGGACAGGGACCGGCTACACCTTC. It encodes CASSLGRGGTGTGYTF. This rearrangement joins TRBV5-4 to TRBJ1-2; 9 bases map to TRBD1. CDR1 is SGHNT and CDR2 is YYREEE in the germline V gene (reference sequence). The CDR3 contains 16 residues. With V trimmed by 4 bases and J by 8 bases, 15 bases remained unmatched.

The chain recombines TRBV19 with TRBJ2-7; 8 bases fit TRBD1. With V trimmed by 7 bases and J by 5 bases, 7 bases remained unmatched. Germline values: CDR1 LNHDA, CDR2 SQIVND (reference sequence). The CDR3 spans 13 residues. The CDR3 DNA reads as TGTGCCAGTAATGGCAGGGGGCTCAACGAGCAGTACTTC. This sequence encodes CASNGRGLNEQYF.

The V gene is TRBV5-4, the J gene TRBJ2-5, with D possibly TRBD2 on 7 matching bases. Trimming shortened V by 3 bases and J by 5 bases, and 17 bases separated the two germline ends. CDR1 SGHNT and CDR2 YYREEE come from the germline V gene (reference sequence). There are 15 residues in the CDR3. The CDR3 region is CASSYFGGARETQYF. The DNA for the CDR3 is TGTGCCAGCAGCTATTTTGGGGGGGCGCGTGAGACCCAGTACTTC.

The chain employs TRBV5-8 and TRBJ2-7, with 9 bases matching TRBD1. Germline V gives CDR1 SGHTS, CDR2 YDEGEE. With V trimmed by 4 bases and J by 1 base, 6 bases remained unmatched. This CDR3 is built from 15 residues. In nucleotides, the CDR3 is TGTGCCAGCAGCCTATCCGGGACAGGGTCCTACGAGCAGTACTTC. Amino acids: CASSLSGTGSYEQYF.